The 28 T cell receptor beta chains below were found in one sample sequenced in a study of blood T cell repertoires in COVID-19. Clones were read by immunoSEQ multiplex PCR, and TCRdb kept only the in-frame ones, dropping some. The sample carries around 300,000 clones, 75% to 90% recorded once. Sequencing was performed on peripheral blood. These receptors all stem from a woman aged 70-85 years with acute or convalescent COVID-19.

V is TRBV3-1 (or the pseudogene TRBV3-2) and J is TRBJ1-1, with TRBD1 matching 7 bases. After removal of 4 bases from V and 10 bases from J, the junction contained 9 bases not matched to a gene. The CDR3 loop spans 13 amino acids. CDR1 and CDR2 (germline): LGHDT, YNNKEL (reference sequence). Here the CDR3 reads CASSRTGWESAFF. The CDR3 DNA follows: TGTGCCAGCAGCCGGACAGGCTGGGAATCAGCTTTCTTT.

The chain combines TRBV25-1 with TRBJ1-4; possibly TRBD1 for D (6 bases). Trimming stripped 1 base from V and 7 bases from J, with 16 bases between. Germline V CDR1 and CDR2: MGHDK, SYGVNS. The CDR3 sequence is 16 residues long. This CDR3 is CASSELGQGSVEKLFF. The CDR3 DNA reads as TGTGCCAGCAGTGAATTGGGGCAGGGGTCGGTTGAAAAACTGTTTTTT.

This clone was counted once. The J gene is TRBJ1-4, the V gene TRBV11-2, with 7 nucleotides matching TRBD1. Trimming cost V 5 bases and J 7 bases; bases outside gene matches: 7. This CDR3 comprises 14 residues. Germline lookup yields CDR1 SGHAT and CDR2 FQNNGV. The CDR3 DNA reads TGTGCCAGCAGCCGACACAGGGGTACTGAAAAACTGTTTTTT. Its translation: CASSRHRGTEKLFF.

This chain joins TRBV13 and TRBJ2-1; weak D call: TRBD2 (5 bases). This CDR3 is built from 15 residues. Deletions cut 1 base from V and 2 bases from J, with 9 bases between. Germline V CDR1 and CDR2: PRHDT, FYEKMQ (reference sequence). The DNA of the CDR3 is TGTGCCAGCAGCTTAGTAACCGGGACCTACAATGAGCAGTTCTTC. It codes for CASSLVTGTYNEQFF.

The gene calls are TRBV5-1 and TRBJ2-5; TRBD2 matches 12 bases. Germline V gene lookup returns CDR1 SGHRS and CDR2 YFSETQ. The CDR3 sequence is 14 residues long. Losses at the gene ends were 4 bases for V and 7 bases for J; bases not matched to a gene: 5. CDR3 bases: TGCGCCAGCAGCGCGGCTAGCGGGGGGGGGACCCAGTACTTC. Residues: CASSAASGGGTQYF.

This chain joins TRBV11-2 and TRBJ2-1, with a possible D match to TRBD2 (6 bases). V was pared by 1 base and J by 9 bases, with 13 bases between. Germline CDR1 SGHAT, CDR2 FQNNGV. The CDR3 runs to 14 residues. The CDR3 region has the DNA TGTGCCAGCAGCTTAGTGGCGGGGTTGGTTGAGCAGTTCTTC. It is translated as CASSLVAGLVEQFF.

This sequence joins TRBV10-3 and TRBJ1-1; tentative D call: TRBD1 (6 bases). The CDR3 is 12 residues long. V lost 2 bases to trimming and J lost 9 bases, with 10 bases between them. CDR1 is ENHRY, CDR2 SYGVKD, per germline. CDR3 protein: CAISEPGEKAFF. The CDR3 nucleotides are TGTGCCATCAGTGAGCCAGGGGAGAAAGCTTTCTTT.

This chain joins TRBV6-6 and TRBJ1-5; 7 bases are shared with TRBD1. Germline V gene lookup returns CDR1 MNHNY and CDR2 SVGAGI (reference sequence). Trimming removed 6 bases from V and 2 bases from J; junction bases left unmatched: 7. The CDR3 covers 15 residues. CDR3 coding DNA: TGTGCCAGCAGAAACGGACAGGTCCGCAATCAGCCCCAGCATTTT. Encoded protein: CASRNGQVRNQPQHF.

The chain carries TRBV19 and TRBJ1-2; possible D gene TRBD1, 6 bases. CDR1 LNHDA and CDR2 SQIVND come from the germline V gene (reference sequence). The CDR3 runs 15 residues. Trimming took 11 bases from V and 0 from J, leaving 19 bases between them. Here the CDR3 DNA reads TGTGCCTCCGGGGGGGCACTGCCTGCTAACTATGGCTACACCTTC. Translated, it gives CASGGALPANYGYTF.

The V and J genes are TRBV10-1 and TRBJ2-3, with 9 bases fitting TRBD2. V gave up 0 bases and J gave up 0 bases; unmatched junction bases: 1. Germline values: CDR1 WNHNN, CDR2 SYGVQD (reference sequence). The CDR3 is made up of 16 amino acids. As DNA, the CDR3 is TGCGCCAGCAGTGAGTCGCTAGCGGGGAGCACAGATACGCAGTATTTT. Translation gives CASSESLAGSTDTQYF.

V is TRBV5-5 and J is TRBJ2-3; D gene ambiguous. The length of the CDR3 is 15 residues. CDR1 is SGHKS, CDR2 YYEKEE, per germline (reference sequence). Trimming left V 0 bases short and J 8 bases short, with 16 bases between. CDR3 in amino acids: CASSLEVSSMGTQYF. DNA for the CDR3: TGTGCCAGCAGCTTGGAGGTTAGCAGTATGGGTACGCAGTATTTT.

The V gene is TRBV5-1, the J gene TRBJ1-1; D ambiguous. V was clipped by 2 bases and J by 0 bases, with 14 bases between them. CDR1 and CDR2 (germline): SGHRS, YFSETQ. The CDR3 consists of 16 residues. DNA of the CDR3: TGCGCCAGCAGCTTATTAGGAGGTTTAATGAACACTGAAGCTTTCTTT. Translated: CASSLLGGLMNTEAFF.

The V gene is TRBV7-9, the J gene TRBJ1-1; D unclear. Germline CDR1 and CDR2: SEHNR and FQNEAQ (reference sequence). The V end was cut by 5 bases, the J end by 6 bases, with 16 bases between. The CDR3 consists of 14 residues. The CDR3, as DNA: TGTGCCAGCAGCCTAGACACGCTCCGGGCTGAAGCTTTCTTT. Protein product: CASSLDTLRAEAFF.

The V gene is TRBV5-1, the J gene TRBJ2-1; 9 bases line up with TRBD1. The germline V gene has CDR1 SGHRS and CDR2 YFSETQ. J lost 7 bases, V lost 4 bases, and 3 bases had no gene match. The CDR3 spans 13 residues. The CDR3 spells CASSETGGNEQFF. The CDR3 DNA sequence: TGCGCCAGCAGCGAGACAGGGGGGAATGAGCAGTTCTTC.

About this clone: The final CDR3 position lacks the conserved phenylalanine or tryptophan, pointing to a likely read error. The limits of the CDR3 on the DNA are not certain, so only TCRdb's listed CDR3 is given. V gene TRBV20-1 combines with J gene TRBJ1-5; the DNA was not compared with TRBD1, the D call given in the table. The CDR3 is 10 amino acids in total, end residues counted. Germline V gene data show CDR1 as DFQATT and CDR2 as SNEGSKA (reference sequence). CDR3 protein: CSARDVGQPP.

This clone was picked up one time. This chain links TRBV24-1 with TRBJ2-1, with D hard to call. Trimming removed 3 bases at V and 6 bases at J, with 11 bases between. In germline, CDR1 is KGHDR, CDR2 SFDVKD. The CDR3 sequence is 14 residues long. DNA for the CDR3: TGTGCCACCAGTGATGGTGGTCAGTTCAATGAGCAGTTCTTC. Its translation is CATSDGGQFNEQFF.

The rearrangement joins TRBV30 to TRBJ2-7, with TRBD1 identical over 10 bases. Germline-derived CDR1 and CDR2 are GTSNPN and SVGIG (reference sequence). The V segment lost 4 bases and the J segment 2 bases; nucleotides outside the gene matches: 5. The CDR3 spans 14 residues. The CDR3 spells CAWNPGQGTYEQYF. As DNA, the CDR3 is TGTGCCTGGAACCCGGGACAGGGGACCTACGAGCAGTACTTC.

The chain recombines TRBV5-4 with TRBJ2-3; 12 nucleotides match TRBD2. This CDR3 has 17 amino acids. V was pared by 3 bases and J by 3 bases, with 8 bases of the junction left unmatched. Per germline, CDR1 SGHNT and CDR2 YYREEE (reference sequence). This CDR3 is CASSSRLAGGGTDTQYF. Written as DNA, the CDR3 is TGTGCCAGCAGCTCCCGTCTAGCGGGGGGGGGAACAGATACGCAGTATTTT.

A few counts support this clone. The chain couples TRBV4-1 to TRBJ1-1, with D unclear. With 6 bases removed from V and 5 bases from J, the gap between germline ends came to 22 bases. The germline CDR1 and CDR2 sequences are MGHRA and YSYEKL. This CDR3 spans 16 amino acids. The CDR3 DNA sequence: TGCGCCAGCAGGCAAAACCCCTGGAGCAGAGGGACTGAAGCTTTCTTT. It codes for CASRQNPWSRGTEAFF.

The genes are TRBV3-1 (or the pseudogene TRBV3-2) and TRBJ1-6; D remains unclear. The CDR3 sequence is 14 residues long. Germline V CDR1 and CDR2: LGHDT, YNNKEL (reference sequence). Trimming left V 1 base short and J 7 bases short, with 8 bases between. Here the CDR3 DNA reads TGTGCCAGCAGCCAAGGGCTCCTCAATTCACCCCTCCACTTT. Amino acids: CASSQGLLNSPLHF.

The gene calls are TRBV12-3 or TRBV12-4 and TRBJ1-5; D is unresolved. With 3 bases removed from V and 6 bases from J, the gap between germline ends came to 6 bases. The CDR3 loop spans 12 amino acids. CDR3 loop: CASSFLVQPQHF. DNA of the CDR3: TGTGCCAGCAGTTTCTTAGTTCAGCCCCAGCATTTT.

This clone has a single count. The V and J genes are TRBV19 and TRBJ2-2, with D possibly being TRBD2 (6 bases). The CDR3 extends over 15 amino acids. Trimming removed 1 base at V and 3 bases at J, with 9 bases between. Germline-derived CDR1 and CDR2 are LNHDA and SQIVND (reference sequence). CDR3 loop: CASSIGGVYTGELFF. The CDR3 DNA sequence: TGTGCCAGTAGTATAGGGGGGGTTTACACCGGGGAGCTGTTTTTT.

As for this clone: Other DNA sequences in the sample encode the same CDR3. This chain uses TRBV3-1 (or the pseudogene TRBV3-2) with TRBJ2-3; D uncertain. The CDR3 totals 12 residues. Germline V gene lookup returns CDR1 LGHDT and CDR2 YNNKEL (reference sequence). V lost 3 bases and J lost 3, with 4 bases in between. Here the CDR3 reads CASSHRTDTQYF. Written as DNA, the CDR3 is TGTGCCAGCAGCCACAGAACAGATACGCAGTATTTT.

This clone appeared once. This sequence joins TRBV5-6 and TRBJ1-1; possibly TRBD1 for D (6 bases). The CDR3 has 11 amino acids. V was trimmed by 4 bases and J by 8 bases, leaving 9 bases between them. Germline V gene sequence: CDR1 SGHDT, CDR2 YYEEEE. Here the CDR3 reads CASSHTGEAFF. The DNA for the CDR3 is TGTGCCAGCAGCCATACAGGGGAAGCTTTCTTT.

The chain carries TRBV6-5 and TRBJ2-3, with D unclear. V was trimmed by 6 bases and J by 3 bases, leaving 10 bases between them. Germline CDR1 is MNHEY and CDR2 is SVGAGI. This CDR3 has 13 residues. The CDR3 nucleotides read TGTGCCAGCAGGACCCCCGGGACAGATACGCAGTATTTT. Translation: CASRTPGTDTQYF.

CDR3 nucleotide sequence: TGCGCCAGCAGTGACGGACAGGGGTGGGCACCCCTCCACTTT. It is translated as CASSDGQGWAPLHF. The rearrangement links TRBV10-1 to TRBJ1-6; 9 bases are a match to TRBD1. Germline CDR1 reads WNHNN; CDR2 reads SYGVQD (reference sequence). The V segment lost 3 bases and the J segment 11 bases; nucleotides outside the gene matches: 5. The CDR3 sequence is 14 residues long.

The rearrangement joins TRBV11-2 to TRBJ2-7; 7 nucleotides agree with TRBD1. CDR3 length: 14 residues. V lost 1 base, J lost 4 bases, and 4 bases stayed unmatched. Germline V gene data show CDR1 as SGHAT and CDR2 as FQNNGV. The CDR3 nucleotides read TGTGCCAGCAGCTTAGGGACAGGAGAATACGAGCAGTACTTC. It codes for CASSLGTGEYEQYF. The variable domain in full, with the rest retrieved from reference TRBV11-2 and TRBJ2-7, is EAGVAQSPRYKIIEKRQSVAFWCNPISGHATLYWYQQILGQGPKLLIQFQNNGVVDDSQLPKDRFSAERLKGVDSTLKIQPAKLEDSAVYLCASSLGTGEYEQYFGPGTRLTVT.

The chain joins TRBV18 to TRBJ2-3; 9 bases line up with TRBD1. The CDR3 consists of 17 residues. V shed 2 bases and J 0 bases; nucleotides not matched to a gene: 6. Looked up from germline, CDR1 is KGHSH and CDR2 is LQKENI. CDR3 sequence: CASSPRQGGVSTDTQYF. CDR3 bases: TGTGCCAGCTCACCAAGACAGGGGGGTGTTAGCACAGATACGCAGTATTTT. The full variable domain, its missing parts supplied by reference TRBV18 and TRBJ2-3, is NAGVMQNPRHLVRRRGQEARLRCSPMKGHSHVYWYRQLPEEGLKFMVYLQKENIIDESGMPKERFSAEFPKEGPSILRIQQVVRGDSAAYFCASSPRQGGVSTDTQYFGPGTRLTVL.